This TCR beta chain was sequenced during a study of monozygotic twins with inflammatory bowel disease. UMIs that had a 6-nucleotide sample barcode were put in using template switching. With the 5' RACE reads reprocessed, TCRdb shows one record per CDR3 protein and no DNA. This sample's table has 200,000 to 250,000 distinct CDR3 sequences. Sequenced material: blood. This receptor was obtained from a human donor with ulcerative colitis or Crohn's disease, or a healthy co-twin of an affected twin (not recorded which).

CDR3 region: CASSPTAGDNEQFF. The chain combines TRBV5-1 with TRBJ2-1; there is no DNA to check the TCRdb D call of TRBD2. The CDR3 totals 14 residues. Germline V gives CDR1 SGHRS, CDR2 YFSETQ. The full variable domain, its missing parts supplied by reference TRBV5-1 and TRBJ2-1, is KAGVTQTPRYLIKTRGQQVTLSCSPISGHRSVSWYQQTPGQGLQFLFEYFSETQRNKGNFPGRFSGRQFSNSRSEMNVSTLELGDSALYLCASSPTAGDNEQFFGPGTRLTVL.